Listed here are 14 T cell receptor beta chains from one sample, sequenced in a study of blood T cell repertoires in COVID-19. Using immunoSEQ multiplex PCR, the repertoire was profiled, and TCRdb retains in-frame clones only, with some absent. The sample yields about 210,000 clones, approximately 81% seen once. Input material: PBMCs or T cells enriched from blood (not recorded which). All receptors derive from a woman in her forties or fifties with acute COVID-19.

V usage is TRBV7-2 and J usage is TRBJ1-1, with TRBD1 matching 7 bases. The V segment lost 1 base and the J segment 0 bases; nucleotides outside the gene matches: 2. The germline V gene has CDR1 SGHTA and CDR2 FQGNSA. The CDR3 is made up of 15 amino acids. The CDR3, as DNA: TGTGCCAGCAGCTTAGTGGGACAGATGAACACTGAAGCTTTCTTT. It codes for CASSLVGQMNTEAFF.

The V call is TRBV28, the J call TRBJ1-2, with D perhaps TRBD1 (6 bases). The CDR3 totals 17 residues. V lost 6 bases and J 8 bases, leaving 28 bases between the germline ends. Germline CDR1 MDHEN, CDR2 SYDVKM. CDR3 protein: CASSLTGTIGYRIGYTF. CDR3 bases: TGTGCCAGCAGCTTGACCGGGACAATAGGGTATCGGATAGGCTACACCTTC.

The chain links TRBV10-3 to TRBJ1-2, with D possibly being TRBD1 (5 bases). CDR1 and CDR2 (germline): ENHRY, SYGVKD. The V end lost 2 bases, the J end lost 4 bases, and 14 bases lay between the germline ends. The CDR3 covers 15 residues. The CDR3 loop is CAISEDPGSGYGYTF. The CDR3 DNA reads TGTGCCATCAGTGAGGACCCAGGGTCTGGCTATGGCTACACCTTC.

The J gene is TRBJ2-2, the V gene TRBV18; 9 positions match TRBD2. In germline, CDR1 is KGHSH, CDR2 LQKENI. CDR3 length: 17 residues. J lost 5 bases, V lost 2 bases, and 9 bases had no gene match. The CDR3 DNA reads TGTGCCAGCTCACCATTTAGCGGGAGCGCCGGGACCGGGGAGCTGTTTTTT. Translation: CASSPFSGSAGTGELFF.

V usage is TRBV10-3 and J usage is TRBJ1-1, with 7 bases identical to TRBD1. The CDR3 runs to 16 residues. Germline loops: CDR1 ENHRY, CDR2 SYGVKD. With 3 bases clipped from V and 0 bases from J, the junction kept 7 bases outside the gene matches. CDR3 region: CAISDWAGGLNTEAFF. The CDR3 region has the DNA TGTGCCATCAGTGATTGGGCAGGGGGTCTGAACACTGAAGCTTTCTTT.

The chain recombines TRBV18 with TRBJ2-7, with D perhaps TRBD1 (7 bases). Per the germline V gene, CDR1 is KGHSH and CDR2 is LQKENI. Trimming took off 5 bases at V and 4 bases at J, with 15 bases between the two ends. The CDR3 loop spans 14 amino acids. CDR3 in DNA: TGTGCCAGCTCAGCCGGGACAGCGGGTTACGAGCAGTACTTC. Amino acid sequence: CASSAGTAGYEQYF.

The sample holds a few counts of this clone. V gene TRBV12-5 combines with J gene TRBJ2-3; TRBD1 matches 10 bases. There are 15 residues in the CDR3. V lost 5 bases to trimming and J lost 2 bases; unmatched junction nucleotides: 4. Germline lookup yields CDR1 LGHNT and CDR2 FRNRAP. The CDR3 loop reads CASGMGQGNTDTQYF. DNA for the CDR3: TGTGCTAGTGGTATGGGACAGGGGAACACAGATACGCAGTATTTT.

The J gene is TRBJ1-2, the V gene TRBV28; 7 bases map to TRBD1. V gave up 2 bases and J gave up 4 bases; unmatched junction bases: 4. The V gene's germline CDR1 is MDHEN and CDR2 SYDVKM. The CDR3 covers 14 residues. The CDR3 reads CASSLDRVGYGYTF. In DNA, the CDR3 is TGTGCCAGCAGTTTAGACAGGGTGGGCTATGGCTACACCTTC.

The chain recombines TRBV3-1 (or the pseudogene TRBV3-2) with TRBJ1-1, with D perhaps matching TRBD1 (6 bases). Trimming pared 4 bases from V and 1 base from J, leaving 25 bases between. The germline gives CDR1 LGHDT, CDR2 YNNKEL (reference sequence). CDR3 length equals 19 residues. DNA of the CDR3: TGTGCCAGCAGCCCTAAAGCCGACCAGGGGCCGCCGTCGAACACTGAAGCTTTCTTT. Its protein is CASSPKADQGPPSNTEAFF.

This clone was counted only a few times. CDR3 in DNA: TGTGCCAGCAGCCAAGAAAGAAGAGGACTAGCGGGGGGGTCTAATGAGCAGTTCTTC. As protein: CASSQERRGLAGGSNEQFF. This sequence joins TRBV14 and TRBJ2-1; TRBD2 agrees at 15 bases. This CDR3 spans 19 amino acids. With V trimmed by 0 bases and J by 7 bases, 10 bases remained unmatched. The germline V gene has CDR1 SGHDN and CDR2 FVKESK.

This sequence joins TRBV11-3 and TRBJ1-1; TRBD1 matches at 7 bases. The CDR3 extends over 13 amino acids. Germline V CDR1 and CDR2: SGHNT, YENEEA. V dropped 3 bases and J dropped 8; count of bases not matched to a gene: 6. The DNA for the CDR3 is TGTGCCAGCAGCTTTACAGGGGCCTTCGAAGCTTTCTTT. Translating it yields CASSFTGAFEAFF.

The rearrangement links TRBV14 to TRBJ2-5, with 8 nucleotides matching TRBD2. Losses at the gene ends were 4 bases for V and 8 bases for J; bases not matched to a gene: 9. CDR3 size: 14 residues. Germline V lookup: CDR1 SGHDN, CDR2 FVKESK. The chain's CDR3 is CASSRVAGTVTQYF. Written as DNA, the CDR3 is TGTGCCAGCAGCCGGGTAGCGGGAACTGTTACCCAGTACTTC. The full variable domain, in which reference TRBV14 and TRBJ2-5 provide the parts outside the CDR3, is EAGVTQFPSHSVIEKGQTVTLRCDPISGHDNLYWYRRVMGKEIKFLLHFVKESKQDESGMPNNRFLAERTGGTYSTLKVQPAELEDSGVYFCASSRVAGTVTQYFGPGTRLLVL.

The count of this clone is one. CDR3 region: CASSDRFGTEAFF. Here the CDR3 DNA reads TGTGCCAGCAGTGACAGGTTTGGCACTGAAGCTTTCTTT. This chain joins TRBV25-1 and TRBJ1-1; D call uncertain. The CDR3 has 13 amino acids. Trimming removed 3 bases from V and 4 bases from J, with 9 bases in between. Germline assignment: CDR1 MGHDK and CDR2 SYGVNS.

V is TRBV19 and J is TRBJ2-7, with a tentative D call TRBD1 (6 bases). Trimming cost V 11 bases and J 6 bases, with 20 bases left between them. Per germline, CDR1 LNHDA and CDR2 SQIVND (reference sequence). The CDR3 contains 13 residues. In nucleotides, the CDR3 is TGTGCCGCGGCCGGGACATGGAAGTCCGAGCAGTACTTC. This codes for CAAAGTWKSEQYF.